This T cell receptor beta chain was found in a study of Ad26.COV2.S vaccination and SARS-CoV-2 variants. CDR1 and CDR2 from the germline V gene are LGHDT and YNNKEL (reference sequence). With 2 bases removed from V and 2 bases from J, the gap between germline ends came to 13 bases. The CDR3 has 16 amino acids. Data came from immunoSEQ multiplex PCR; TCRdb stores just in-frame clones and leaves some out. The data show about 350,000 clones, with around 92% seen just once and 3% to 5% held by the top ten. Details on this clone: Its specificity is not known.

Study-level points and caveats: Using TCR breadth and depth analyses may have led to underestimated total T cell responses. People who got the vaccine had more spike-specific TCR breadth than people who got placebo. A substantial breadth of spike-specific CD8+ and CD4+ T cell responses after vaccination has been reported. Whether participants received vaccine or placebo, their non-spike TCR breadth was similar.

The rearrangement links TRBV3-1 (or the pseudogene TRBV3-2) to TRBJ2-1, with D tentatively TRBD2 (5 bases). Sequenced material: peripheral blood, taken after recovery from COVID-19. The source is a human donor who had recovered from COVID-19. This CDR3 reads CASSQLIASPYNEQFF. For the CDR3, the DNA is TGTGCCAGCAGCCAATTGATAGCGAGTCCCTACAATGAGCAGTTCTTC.